One and the same sample provided the 3 T cell receptor beta chains below, sequenced in a study of T cells in Graves' hyperthyroidism and ophthalmopathy. Amplification targeted TCR beta CDR3 regions from RNA transcripts. First-round RT-PCR with HTBI primers amplified the TCR CDR3 region. TCRdb reprocessed the multiplex PCR reads via MiXCR and lists one record per CDR3 protein. The repertoire holds 650,000 to 750,000 distinct CDR3 sequences, with 14% as singletons. Material for sequencing was blood. These receptors all come from a woman younger than 35 with Graves' hyperthyroidism.

This clonotype was counted many times. The V call is TRBV11-2, the J call TRBJ1-2; D ambiguous. Trimming stripped 2 bases from V and 4 bases from J, with 8 bases between. This CDR3 contains 13 residues. Germline lookup yields CDR1 SGHAT and CDR2 FQNNGV. The CDR3 region has the DNA TGTGCCAGCAGCTTATACGCCACCTATGGCTACACCTTC. Translated, it gives CASSLYATYGYTF.

On this clonotype itself: A much larger clone lies one base from this, so it may be a read error. The chain joins TRBV7-2 to TRBJ2-7; 8 nucleotides line up with TRBD2. The CDR3 spans 16 residues. Germline lookup yields CDR1 SGHTA and CDR2 FQGNSA. The CDR3 is CASSPEGLAALYEQCF. The CDR3 bases are TGTGCCAGCAGCCCCGAAGGACTAGCCGCCCTCTACGAGCAGTGCTTC.

Ten or more counts support this clonotype. This chain connects TRBV6-1 to TRBJ1-2; D possibly corresponds to TRBD1 (6 bases). This CDR3 comprises 15 residues. V was cut by 2 bases and J by 2 bases, with 12 bases left in between. Germline V CDR1 and CDR2: MNHNS, SASEGT. CDR3 amino acids: CASSETGYSNYGYTF. The CDR3 DNA reads TGTGCCAGCAGTGAAACAGGGTATTCGAACTATGGCTACACCTTC.